Listed here is a single T cell receptor beta chain. Its specificity is unknown. A much larger clone is a single base away; this may be a read error. These data belong to a study of response to subunit inactivated influenza vaccine. Study results and caveats: With each seasonal influenza vaccination, the authors suggested, few new T cells are recruited.

TCRdb reprocessed the RT-PCR reads with MiXCR, giving one entry per CDR3 protein. The data show under 850,000 distinct CDR3 sequences, around 18% seen once. In germline, CDR1 is SQVTM, CDR2 ANQGSEA. The CDR3 is made up of 15 amino acids. Specimen: PBMCs from blood, collected more than 4 days after vaccination. This chain uses TRBV29-1 with TRBJ2-5; D possibly matches TRBD1 or TRBD2 (5 bases each). This receptor was obtained from a man aged 45 to 65 who received an inactivated influenza vaccine. The CDR3 protein is CSADTDGGRGENQYF. Written as DNA, the CDR3 is TGCAGCGCCGACACGGATGGGGGACGCGGAGAGAACCAGTACTTC.